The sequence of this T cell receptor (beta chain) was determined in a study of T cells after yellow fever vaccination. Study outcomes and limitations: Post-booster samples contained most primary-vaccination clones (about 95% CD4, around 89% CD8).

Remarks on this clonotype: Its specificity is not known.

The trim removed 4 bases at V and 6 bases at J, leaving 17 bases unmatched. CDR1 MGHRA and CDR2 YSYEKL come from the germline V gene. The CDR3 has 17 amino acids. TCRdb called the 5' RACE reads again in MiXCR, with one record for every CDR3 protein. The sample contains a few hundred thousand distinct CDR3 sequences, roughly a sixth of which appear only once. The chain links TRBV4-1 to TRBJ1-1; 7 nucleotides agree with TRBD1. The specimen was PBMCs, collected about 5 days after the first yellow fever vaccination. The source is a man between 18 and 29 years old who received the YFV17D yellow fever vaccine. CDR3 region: CASSLLRGRPMESEAFF. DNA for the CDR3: TGCGCCAGCAGCCTTTTGAGGGGGCGCCCGATGGAGTCTGAAGCTTTCTTT.